This T cell receptor beta chain came from a study of blood T cell repertoires in COVID-19. Turning to the study itself: Sources were T cells, B-cell-depleted T cells, or PBMCs; the material itself was cDNA or gDNA.

Germline V gives CDR1 MDHEN, CDR2 SYDVKM. This CDR3 region has 16 residues. The V end was cut by 2 bases, the J end by 0 bases, with 11 bases between. Some clones are missing from TCRdb's copy, which holds only in-frame ones; the method was immunoSEQ multiplex PCR. The table includes 430,000 or so clones, about 87% detected once. This TCR derives from a man between 18 and 29 years old with COVID-19, enrolled during active disease. Sequencing was done on a sample of peripheral blood. The chain couples TRBV28 to TRBJ1-5, with D maybe TRBD1 (6 bases). Written as DNA, the CDR3 is TGTGCCAGCAGTTTAAGGGCAGGGGATAGCAATCAGCCCCAGCATTTT. This codes for CASSLRAGDSNQPQHF.